This T cell receptor (beta chain) was identified in a study of blood T cell repertoires in COVID-19. The wider study: PBMCs, B-cell-depleted T cells, or T cells were the source of the cDNA or gDNA that made up the material.

Here immunoSEQ multiplex PCR was the method, and the copy in TCRdb shows in-frame clones only, minus some. The sample lists about 200,000 clones, approximately 90% occurring once. Two negative PCRs, clearance, or symptom resolution had been documented for recovered Cohort 3 donors. Germline CDR1 reads SNHLY; CDR2 reads FYNNEI. Trimming pared 2 bases from V and 3 bases from J, leaving 11 bases between. There are 15 residues in the CDR3. The sequencing sample was made of PBMCs or T cells enriched from blood (not recorded which). J is TRBJ2-4 and V is TRBV2, with a weak D call TRBD1 (6 bases). The TCR originated in a man younger than 45 who had recovered from COVID-19. CDR3 residues: CASSEQGSVKNIQYF. The DNA of the CDR3 is TGTGCCAGCAGTGAACAGGGGTCCGTCAAAAACATTCAGTACTTC.